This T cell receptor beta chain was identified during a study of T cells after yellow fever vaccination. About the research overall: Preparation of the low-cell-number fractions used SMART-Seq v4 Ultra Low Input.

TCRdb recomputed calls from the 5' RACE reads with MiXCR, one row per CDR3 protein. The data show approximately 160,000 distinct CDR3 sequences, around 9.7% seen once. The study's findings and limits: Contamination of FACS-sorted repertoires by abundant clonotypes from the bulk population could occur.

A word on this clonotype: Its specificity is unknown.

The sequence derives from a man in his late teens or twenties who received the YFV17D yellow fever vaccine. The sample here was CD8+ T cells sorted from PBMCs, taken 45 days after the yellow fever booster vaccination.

The chain's CDR3 is CASSYPLSRWNTEAFF. CDR3 nucleotides: TGTGCCAGCAGTTACCCCCTGTCGAGGTGGAACACTGAAGCTTTCTTT. The genes are TRBV6-2 or TRBV6-3 and TRBJ1-1; D call uncertain. V shed 2 bases and J shed 1 base, with 14 bases lying between them. Germline loops: CDR1 MNHEY, CDR2 SVGEGT. The CDR3 spans 16 residues.